This T cell receptor beta chain was observed in a study of blood T cells in healthy people across ages. The CDR3 extends over 13 amino acids. Germline V gene lookup returns CDR1 MNHEY and CDR2 SVGEGT. V lost 5 bases and J 7 bases, leaving 12 bases between the germline ends. The sample holds many counts of this clonotype. The antigen is undetermined. Study results and limitations: A conclusive naive versus antigen-experienced comparison was prevented by the unsorted PBMCs.

A sample-barcoded 5' primer and a J-beta primer mix were used in a second PCR of about 7 to 12 cycles. TCRdb re-called the 5' RACE reads with MiXCR, one entry per CDR3 protein. The sample holds 800,000 to 950,000 distinct CDR3 sequences, 25% to 35% seen once. The same sample was also used in a study of T cells of mothers and their children.

Sequenced input: blood. The chain links TRBV6-2 or TRBV6-3 to TRBJ2-1, with D hard to call. This TCR came from a woman between 35 and 50 years old in good health. The CDR3 sequence is CASSPKEQNEQFF. The CDR3 bases are TGTGCCAGCAGTCCTAAAGAGCAGAATGAGCAGTTCTTC.